Reported below is one T cell receptor (beta chain). The V gene's germline CDR1 is LNHDA and CDR2 SQIVND (reference sequence). This CDR3 has 20 residues. V lost 5 bases, J lost 0 bases, and 23 bases lay in between. The data were obtained in a study of CD8+CD57+ T cells in acquired aplastic anemia. Background on the study: The DNA of sorted CD4+ and CD8+ cells averaged around 3.2 ug.

TCR beta VDJ and CDR3 profiles were obtained from a genomic DNA template. TCRdb reprocessed the reads with MiXCR, giving one entry per CDR3 protein. The table includes around 230,000 distinct CDR3 sequences, roughly 55% detected once. This clonotype originated in a human donor in good health. The rearrangement uses TRBV19 and TRBJ2-6; D is uncertain. The specimen sequenced was sorted CD4+, CD8+, or CD8+CD57+ T cells (not recorded which) from PBMCs. The CDR3 bases are TGTGCCAGTAGTCGAGGCGCGGTCGAACAGCACTACTCTGGGGCCAACGTCCTGACTTTC. Its translation is CASSRGAVEQHYSGANVLTF. The full variable domain, rest sourced from reference TRBV19 and TRBJ2-6, is DGGITQSPKYLFRKEGQNVTLSCEQNLNHDAMYWYRQDPGQGLRLIYYSQIVNDFQKGDIAEGYSVSREKKESFPLTVTSAQKNPTAFYLCASSRGAVEQHYSGANVLTFGAGSRLTVL.